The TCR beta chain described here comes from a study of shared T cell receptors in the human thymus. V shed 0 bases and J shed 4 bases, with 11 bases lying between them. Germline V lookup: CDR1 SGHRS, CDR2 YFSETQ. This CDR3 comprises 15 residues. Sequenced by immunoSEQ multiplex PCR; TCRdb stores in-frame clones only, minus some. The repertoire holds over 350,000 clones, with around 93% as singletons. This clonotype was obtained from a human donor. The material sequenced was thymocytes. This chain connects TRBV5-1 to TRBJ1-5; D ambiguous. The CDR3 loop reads CASSLDVLGNQPQHF. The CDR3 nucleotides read TGCGCCAGCAGCTTGGATGTCCTGGGGAATCAGCCCCAGCATTTT.